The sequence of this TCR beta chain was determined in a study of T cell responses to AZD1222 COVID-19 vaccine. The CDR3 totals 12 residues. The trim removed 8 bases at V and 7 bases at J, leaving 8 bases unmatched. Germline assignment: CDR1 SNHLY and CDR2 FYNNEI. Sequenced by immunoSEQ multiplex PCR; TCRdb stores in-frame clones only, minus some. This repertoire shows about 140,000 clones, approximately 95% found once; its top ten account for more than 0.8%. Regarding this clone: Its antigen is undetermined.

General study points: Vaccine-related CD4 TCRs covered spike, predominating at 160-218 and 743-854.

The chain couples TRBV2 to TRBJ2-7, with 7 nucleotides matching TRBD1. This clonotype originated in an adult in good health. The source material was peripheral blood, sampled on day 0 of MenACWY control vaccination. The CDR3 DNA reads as TGTGCCAGCCGAGACAGGGCGAGTGAGCAGTACTTC. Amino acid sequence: CASRDRASEQYF.